This T cell receptor beta chain was captured in a study of a mutant IDH1 vaccine in newly diagnosed glioma. The wider study: Treated patients had a mean age of approximately 40 years and a 62.5% male, approximately 38% female split.

Details on this clone: Its cognate antigen is unknown.

Measured with immunoSEQ multiplex PCR; TCRdb has only the in-frame clones, and not every one. This sample carries fewer than 150,000 clones, roughly 88% of them seen once, and the ten largest clones take roughly 0.55%. The germline V gene has CDR1 MNHNS and CDR2 SASEGT. Trimming shortened V by 2 bases and J by 7 bases, and 12 bases separated the two germline ends. This CDR3 contains 14 residues. The sample's time point: week 11, during vaccination. Each vaccine dose was 300 ug of mutant IDH1 20-mer peptide, with topical imiquimod. Specimen: PBMCs, collected from a glioma patient whose treatment included an IDH1 peptide vaccine. V gene TRBV6-1 combines with J gene TRBJ1-5; tentatively, D is TRBD1 (5 bases). The TCR comes from a woman aged 50 to 60 with glioma. The CDR3 sequence: CASSEWGVSQPQHF. The CDR3 DNA reads as TGTGCCAGCAGTGAATGGGGCGTCTCGCAGCCCCAGCATTTT.